A single sample is the source of the 24 T cell receptor beta chains below, sequenced in a study of blood T cell repertoires in COVID-19. Here immunoSEQ multiplex PCR was the method, and the copy in TCRdb shows in-frame clones only, minus some. The table lists roughly 60,000 clones, approximately 80% of them singletons. Source material: peripheral blood. These receptor sequences come from a man older than 75 with acute or convalescent COVID-19.

The CDR3 is CASSQSQVGHEQYF. The DNA of the CDR3 is TGTGCCAGCAGCCAATCGCAGGTTGGGCACGAGCAGTACTTC. The chain joins TRBV3-1 (or the pseudogene TRBV3-2) to TRBJ2-7, with no clear D. Trimming removed 2 bases at V and 5 bases at J, with 13 bases between. CDR1 and CDR2 from the germline V gene are LGHDT and YNNKEL (reference sequence). This CDR3 has 14 residues.

This clone was observed once. V usage is TRBV3-1 (or the pseudogene TRBV3-2) and J usage is TRBJ2-7; TRBD2 aligns across 13 bases. Germline V gene lookup returns CDR1 LGHDT and CDR2 YNNKEL (reference sequence). After removal of 4 bases from V and 3 bases from J, the junction contained 3 bases not matched to a gene. This CDR3 contains 15 residues. The CDR3 here is CASSRGLAGVYEQYF. CDR3 nucleotide sequence: TGTGCCAGCAGCCGAGGACTAGCGGGGGTCTACGAGCAGTACTTC.

The rearrangement uses TRBV7-8 and TRBJ2-1; perhaps TRBD1 as D (5 bases). Trimming stripped 4 bases from V and 8 bases from J, with 18 bases between. The germline V gene has CDR1 SGHVS and CDR2 FQNEAQ. The CDR3 is made up of 15 amino acids. The CDR3 DNA sequence: TGTGCCAGCAGCTCCCCAGGGTCCATTGGCTATGAGCAGTTCTTC. Amino acid sequence: CASSSPGSIGYEQFF.

This sequence joins TRBV5-1 and TRBJ1-2, with 7 bases identical to TRBD1. The V gene's germline CDR1 is SGHRS and CDR2 YFSETQ. V lost 4 bases to trimming and J lost 3 bases; unmatched junction nucleotides: 3. The CDR3 contains 13 residues. CDR3 in DNA: TGCGCCAGCAGCCGAACAGGGGACTATGGCTACACCTTC. It codes for CASSRTGDYGYTF. Supplemented by reference TRBV5-1 and TRBJ1-2, the full variable domain reads KAGVTQTPRYLIKTRGQQVTLSCSPISGHRSVSWYQQTPGQGLQFLFEYFSETQRNKGNFPGRFSGRQFSNSRSEMNVSTLELGDSALYLCASSRTGDYGYTFGSGTRLTVV.

V gene TRBV2 combines with J gene TRBJ1-6, with D possibly being TRBD1 (6 bases). With 3 bases removed from V and 7 bases from J, the gap between germline ends came to 13 bases. The CDR3 consists of 15 residues. CDR1 SNHLY and CDR2 FYNNEI come from the germline V gene. CDR3 nucleotides: TGTGCCAGCAGTGATCAGCAGGGGTGGAATTCACCCCTCCACTTT. Protein product: CASSDQQGWNSPLHF.

The chain is built from TRBV13 and TRBJ1-1; 8 bases are shared with TRBD1. Germline CDR1 is PRHDT and CDR2 is FYEKMQ (reference sequence). The CDR3 has 16 amino acids. V shed 3 bases, J shed 3 bases, and the junction held 9 bases outside the gene matches. The DNA for the CDR3 is TGTGCCAGCAGCTTCACGACAGGGGACGAGGACACTGAAGCTTTCTTT. It encodes CASSFTTGDEDTEAFF.

CDR3 sequence (DNA): TGTGCCAGCAGCTTATCCACAGAAACTGAAGCTTTCTTT. It translates to CASSLSTETEAFF. The rearrangement joins TRBV11-2 to TRBJ1-1; no definite D call. Germline CDR1 SGHAT, CDR2 FQNNGV. V dropped 2 bases and J dropped 5 bases, with 9 bases sitting between them. The CDR3 length is 13 residues.

The V and J genes are TRBV7-3 and TRBJ2-5; 8 bases match TRBD2. The V and J ends lost 5 bases and 5 bases, in that order; junction bases with no gene match: 19. CDR3 length: 18 amino acids. Per germline, CDR1 SGHTA and CDR2 FQGTGA. In DNA form, the CDR3 reads TGTGCCAGCAGCCTCCCGAAGCGGGGGAACATCAGGGTGGAGACCCAGTACTTC. It specifies CASSLPKRGNIRVETQYF.

This clone was counted a few times. This rearrangement joins TRBV12-3 or TRBV12-4 to TRBJ2-7; 7 bases are a match to TRBD1. This CDR3 contains 13 residues. The V gene end was trimmed by 5 bases and the J gene end by 5 bases; junction bases not matched to a gene: 6. This chain's CDR3 is CASSPWDSHEQYF. For the CDR3, the DNA is TGTGCCAGCAGTCCGTGGGACAGCCACGAGCAGTACTTC.

This rearrangement joins TRBV6-5 to TRBJ1-2; 7 bases agree with TRBD1. The germline V gene has CDR1 MNHEY and CDR2 SVGAGI. Trimming cost V 5 bases and J 6 bases; bases outside gene matches: 6. The CDR3 is made up of 13 amino acids. CDR3 amino acids: CASSRQTGDGYTF. CDR3 DNA: TGTGCCAGCAGTCGCCAAACAGGGGATGGCTACACCTTC.

The chain joins TRBV3-1 (or the pseudogene TRBV3-2) to TRBJ2-5; TRBD1 aligns across 9 bases. Per germline, CDR1 LGHDT and CDR2 YNNKEL (reference sequence). Trimming removed 3 bases from V and 5 bases from J; junction bases left unmatched: 7. CDR3 size: 15 residues. This CDR3 reads CASSHRDRDRETQYF. CDR3 DNA sequence: TGTGCCAGCAGCCACAGGGACAGGGACCGGGAGACCCAGTACTTC.

This chain links TRBV19 with TRBJ2-1; D perhaps matches TRBD2 (6 bases). V was clipped by 0 bases and J by 7 bases, with 19 bases between them. The CDR3 totals 17 residues. Per the germline V gene, CDR1 is LNHDA and CDR2 is SQIVND (reference sequence). CDR3 sequence reads: CASSIDRGPSERNEQFF. Here the CDR3 DNA reads TGTGCCAGTAGTATAGATCGCGGGCCTAGCGAACGTAATGAGCAGTTCTTC.

This clone appeared a single time. The genes are TRBV19 and TRBJ2-5; D not certain. This CDR3 region has 13 residues. Germline CDR1 is LNHDA and CDR2 is SQIVND (reference sequence). Trimming cost V 3 bases and J 1 base, with 6 bases left between them. In nucleotides, the CDR3 is TGTGCCAGTAGTATCCAGATCCAAGAGACCCAGTACTTC. Amino acid sequence: CASSIQIQETQYF. The complete variable domain, with remaining parts taken from reference TRBV19 and TRBJ2-5, reads DGGITQSPKYLFRKEGQNVTLSCEQNLNHDAMYWYRQDPGQGLRLIYYSQIVNDFQKGDIAEGYSVSREKKESFPLTVTSAQKNPTAFYLCASSIQIQETQYFGPGTRLLVL.

This rearrangement joins TRBV19 to TRBJ2-3; 12 nucleotides match TRBD1. Germline CDR1 reads LNHDA; CDR2 reads SQIVND (reference sequence). V lost 5 bases to trimming and J lost 6 bases; unmatched junction nucleotides: 18. There are 19 residues in the CDR3. The CDR3 region is CASSFGVLSGTGGPDTQYF. The CDR3 DNA sequence: TGTGCCAGTAGTTTCGGCGTTTTATCCGGGACAGGGGGCCCGGATACGCAGTATTTT.

This clone has only one observation. The chain combines TRBV3-1 (or the pseudogene TRBV3-2) with TRBJ2-2, with 12 bases lining up with TRBD2. The junction had 4 bases not matched to a gene; V was cut back by 1 base and J by 1 base. The CDR3 is 18 residues long. CDR1 LGHDT and CDR2 YNNKEL come from the germline V gene (reference sequence). The CDR3: CASSQGLAGGRNTGELFF. CDR3 in DNA: TGTGCCAGCAGCCAAGGCCTAGCGGGGGGGCGGAACACCGGGGAGCTGTTTTTT.

The chain has TRBV7-6 and TRBJ2-5; D is unresolved. CDR1 SGHVS and CDR2 FNYEAQ come from the germline V gene. Trimming removed 3 bases at V and 0 bases at J, with 5 bases between. The CDR3 is made up of 13 amino acids. CDR3 loop: CASSLGNQETQYF. For the CDR3, the DNA is TGTGCCAGCAGCTTGGGCAACCAAGAGACCCAGTACTTC.

The chain joins TRBV20-1 to TRBJ1-2, with D possibly matching TRBD1 (6 bases). The CDR3 runs to 13 residues. Trimming left V 3 bases short and J 8 bases short, with 16 bases between. CDR1 is DFQATT, CDR2 SNEGSKA, per germline (reference sequence). The CDR3 protein is CSASVQGTSGYTF. The CDR3 bases are TGCAGTGCTAGTGTACAGGGTACGTCAGGCTACACCTTC.

The CDR3 spells CASNFRGHVETQYF. CDR3 DNA sequence: TGTGCCAGCAATTTTAGGGGGCACGTGGAGACCCAGTACTTC. This chain connects TRBV2 to TRBJ2-5; 7 positions match TRBD1. The V and J ends lost 7 bases and 5 bases, in that order; junction bases with no gene match: 10. Germline V gene sequence: CDR1 SNHLY, CDR2 FYNNEI. The CDR3 is made up of 14 amino acids.

A single count supports this clone. The genes are TRBV6-5 and TRBJ1-5, with D possibly being TRBD1 (6 bases). V was cut by 6 bases and J by 0 bases, with 12 bases left in between. The CDR3 is made up of 15 amino acids. Germline V gene data show CDR1 as MNHEY and CDR2 as SVGAGI. CDR3 sequence reads: CASRGQGGSNQPQHF. The CDR3 DNA reads as TGTGCCAGCAGGGGGCAAGGGGGTAGCAATCAGCCCCAGCATTTT.

The chain joins TRBV9 to TRBJ2-5; D gene ambiguous. Germline CDR1 and CDR2: SGDLS and YYNGEE. The CDR3 runs to 13 residues. V was cut by 0 bases and J by 5 bases, with 8 bases left in between. CDR3 in amino acids: CASSVDSSETQYF. The CDR3, as DNA: TGTGCCAGCAGCGTAGATAGCTCGGAGACCCAGTACTTC.

This clone appeared a few times. The chain is built from TRBV12-2 and TRBJ1-5. TRBV12-2 is marked as a pseudogene. The CDR3 runs 16 residues. DNA of the CDR3: TGTGCAAGTCGCTTAGTGGGGGGATTGAGCAATCAGCCCCAGCATTTT. As protein: CASRLVGGLSNQPQHF.

This clone was counted a single time. The chain uses TRBV7-9 and TRBJ1-1, with unresolved D. V gave up 4 bases and J gave up 6 bases, with 9 bases separating them. This CDR3 region has 12 residues. Germline assignment: CDR1 SEHNR and CDR2 FQNEAQ (reference sequence). CDR3 DNA: TGTGCCAGCAGCTCCCTTGGAGCTGAAGCTTTCTTT. Amino acids: CASSSLGAEAFF. The complete variable domain, with remaining parts taken from reference TRBV7-9 and TRBJ1-1, reads DTGVSQNPRHKITKRGQNVTFRCDPISEHNRLYWYRQTLGQGPEFLTYFQNEAQLEKSRLLSDRFSAERPKGSFSTLEIQRTEQGDSAMYLCASSSLGAEAFFGQGTRLTVV.

The chain employs TRBV3-1 (or the pseudogene TRBV3-2) and TRBJ2-7; 14 nucleotides align to TRBD2. Germline V gives CDR1 LGHDT, CDR2 YNNKEL (reference sequence). This CDR3 comprises 15 residues. V trimming: 8 bases; J trimming: 2 bases; junction bases outside the gene matches: 5. As DNA, the CDR3 is TGTGCCAGCGGGACTAGCGGGGGCATGACCTACGAGCAGTACTTC. It yields the protein CASGTSGGMTYEQYF.

The genes are TRBV19 and TRBJ2-2; tentatively, D is TRBD2 (7 bases). The germline V and J ends were trimmed by 6 bases and 7 bases, with 24 bases remaining between them. The CDR3 has 17 residues. Looked up from germline, CDR1 is LNHDA and CDR2 is SQIVND (reference sequence). The CDR3 nucleotides read TGTGCCAGTAGGACGCTTAAAAGGGGGGGAATTAGCGGGGAGCTGTTTTTT. Translating it yields CASRTLKRGGISGELFF.